A selection of T cell receptor beta chains follows, all from one sample in a study of CD8+ T cells in alopecia areata. The method was immunoSEQ multiplex PCR; TCRdb's version includes in-frame clones alone and lacks a portion of them. This sample has about 150,000 clones, with 45% to 60% found just once. The sequenced material came from CD4+ T cells sorted from blood. These receptors originate from a human donor in good health. Both conserved end residues are part of each CDR3. Fields, in order: D gene, J gene, clone size, V gene, CDR3 protein, CDR3 DNA. A D gene is named only where the DNA matches it firmly. Clone size, where shown, is once, few, many, or a class for clones that have expanded.

>NA|TRBJ1-2|NA|TRBV25-1
CASSEGRQGRIYGYTF
TGTGCCAGCAGTGAAGGGCGGCAGGGGCGGATCTATGGCTACACCTTC
>NA|TRBJ1-1|NA|TRBV29-1
CSVDRRGRAFF
TGCAGCGTCGATCGACGGGGGCGAGCTTTCTTT
>NA|TRBJ2-5|once|TRBV10-3
CAISQSGTQYF
TGTGCCATCAGCCAGTCGGGGACCCAGTACTTC
>NA|TRBJ2-7|NA|TRBV6-6
CASSSPGLRNYEQYF
TGTGCCAGCAGTTCCCCCGGGTTGCGAAACTACGAGCAGTACTTC
>TRBD2|TRBJ2-4|NA|TRBV2
CASRGTSLGIQYF
TGTGCCAGCAGGGGGACTAGTCTAGGCATTCAGTACTTC
>NA|TRBJ2-2|once|TRBV7-9
CASSFGLGSTGELFF
TGTGCCAGCAGCTTTGGCCTCGGGTCCACCGGGGAGCTGTTTTTT
>NA|TRBJ2-1|NA|TRBV27
CASSQTESSYNEQFF
TGTGCCAGCAGTCAGACAGAGAGCTCCTACAATGAGCAGTTCTTC
>NA|TRBJ2-5|few|TRBV28
CASSSRGTETQYF
TGTGCCAGCTCGAGCAGGGGAACAGAGACCCAGTACTTC
>NA|TRBJ1-1|NA|TRBV29-1
CSVENLNTEAFF
TGCAGCGTTGAAAACCTGAACACTGAAGCTTTCTTT
>TRBD1|TRBJ1-1|NA|TRBV30
CAWQGATEAFF
TGTGCCTGGCAGGGGGCAACTGAAGCTTTCTTT
>NA|TRBJ2-6|NA|TRBV28
CASLPSRAPSGANVLTF
TGTGCCAGCCTACCTTCCAGGGCCCCCTCTGGGGCCAACGTCCTGACTTTC
>NA|TRBJ1-1|NA|TRBV29-1
CSVVGRMNTEAFF
TGCAGCGTTGTCGGGCGCATGAACACTGAAGCTTTCTTT
>TRBD2|TRBJ2-3|NA|TRBV30
CAWSVLAGGPATQYF
TGTGCCTGGAGTGTTTTAGCGGGAGGGCCTGCTACGCAGTATTTT
>NA|TRBJ1-2|NA|TRBV27
CASSRLFYGYTF
TGTGCCAGCAGTCGGCTCTTCTATGGCTACACCTTC
>NA|TRBJ2-5|NA|TRBV30
CAWGRDGVRKTQYF
TGTGCCTGGGGTCGGGACGGAGTAAGGAAGACCCAGTACTTC
>TRBD2|TRBJ2-1|NA|TRBV29-1
CSVFILAGGEQFF
TGCAGCGTTTTTATCCTAGCGGGAGGGGAGCAGTTCTTC
>NA|TRBJ2-6|few|TRBV28
CASKKSGANVLTF
TGTGCCAGCAAGAAATCGGGGGCCAACGTCCTGACTTTC
>NA|TRBJ2-5|NA|TRBV7-9
CASSLRGAQETQYF
TGTGCCAGCAGCCTAAGGGGAGCCCAAGAGACCCAGTACTTC
>NA|TRBJ2-7|NA|TRBV5-1
CASSLGPPGYEQYF
TGCGCCAGCAGCTTGGGACCGCCTGGCTACGAGCAGTACTTC
>NA|TRBJ1-2|few|TRBV29-1
CSVTRDIRSGGYTF
TGCAGCGTTACTCGGGACATACGTTCCGGGGGCTACACCTTC
>TRBD1|TRBJ2-1|NA|TRBV5-1
CASSSRDRDNEQFF
TGCGCCAGCAGCTCCCGGGACAGGGACAATGAGCAGTTCTTC
>NA|TRBJ1-2|NA|TRBV28
CASIRTANYGYTF
TGTGCCAGCATCCGGACAGCTAACTATGGCTACACCTTC
>NA|TRBJ1-2|NA|TRBV25-1
CASSESYGYTF
TGTGCCAGCAGTGAATCCTATGGCTACACCTTC
>TRBD1|TRBJ2-2|few|TRBV29-1
CSVEPGQGGGELFF
TGCAGCGTAGAGCCGGGACAGGGCGGCGGGGAGCTGTTTTTT
>NA|TRBJ2-5|NA|TRBV9
CASSVAQWETQYF
TGTGCCAGCAGCGTGGCACAGTGGGAGACCCAGTACTTC
>TRBD2|TRBJ2-7|few|TRBV9
CASSVGRAGVYEQYF
TGTGCCAGCAGCGTTGGAAGAGCGGGAGTCTACGAGCAGTACTTC
>NA|TRBJ1-1|NA|TRBV28
CASTRHGLRTEAFF
TGTGCCAGCACCCGACACGGGTTGAGGACTGAAGCTTTCTTT
>NA|TRBJ2-1|NA|TRBV11-1
CASSLRERYNEQFF
TGTGCCAGCAGCTTACGGGAGCGTTACAATGAGCAGTTCTTC
>TRBD2|TRBJ2-7|few|TRBV6-6
CASSQLAGTTYEQYF
TGTGCCAGCAGTCAATTAGCGGGGACGACCTACGAGCAGTACTTC
>NA|TRBJ2-4|once|TRBV20-1
CSARGQANQYF
TGCAGTGCTAGGGGCCAGGCTAACCAGTACTTC
>TRBD1|TRBJ2-7|NA|TRBV5-1
CASSPFRTGASYEQYF
TGCGCCAGCAGTCCGTTTCGGACAGGGGCTTCATACGAGCAGTACTTC
>TRBD2|TRBJ2-5|NA|TRBV5-6
CASSEKTSGTQYF
TGTGCCAGCAGCGAGAAGACTAGCGGGACCCAGTACTTC
>NA|TRBJ1-1|NA|TRBV5-1
CASSRGNTEAFF
TGCGCCAGCAGTCGAGGGAACACTGAAGCTTTCTTT
>NA|TRBJ1-3|few|TRBV15
CATSRDVSGNTIYF
TGTGCCACCAGCAGAGACGTATCCGGGAACACCATATATTTT
>NA|TRBJ2-7|once|TRBV29-1
CSVERVNRDQYEQYF
TGCAGCGTTGAACGTGTAAACCGGGACCAATACGAGCAGTACTTC
>NA|TRBJ2-7|NA|TRBV28
CASSPRDRPYEQYF
TGTGCCAGCAGCCCGCGGGACAGACCTTACGAGCAGTACTTC
>TRBD1|TRBJ1-2|NA|TRBV2
CASSEPTGAIYGYTF
TGTGCCAGCAGTGAGCCCACAGGGGCCATCTATGGCTACACCTTC
>NA|TRBJ1-4|NA|TRBV5-1
CASSIRGRTNEKLFF
TGCGCCAGCAGCATCAGGGGTAGGACTAATGAAAAACTGTTTTTT
>TRBD1|TRBJ1-2|NA|TRBV6-6
CASSWDRADGYTF
TGTGCCAGCAGTTGGGACAGGGCCGATGGCTACACCTTC
>NA|TRBJ2-7|NA|TRBV30
CAWSRGQPPYEQYF
TGTGCCTGGAGTCGCGGCCAGCCTCCCTACGAGCAGTACTTC
>TRBD1|TRBJ2-7|NA|TRBV2
CASSISQGAGQYF
TGTGCCAGCAGTATATCGCAGGGGGCAGGGCAGTACTTC
>NA|TRBJ2-5|NA|TRBV11-2
CASSKGDTQETQYF
TGTGCCAGCAGCAAGGGTGATACCCAAGAGACCCAGTACTTC
>NA|TRBJ1-4|NA|TRBV30
CAWSTGEKLFF
TGTGCCTGGAGTACAGGGGAAAAACTGTTTTTT
>TRBD2|TRBJ2-1|NA|TRBV7-6
CASSSGLAGTRNEQFF
TGTGCCAGCAGCTCGGGACTAGCGGGAACTCGGAATGAGCAGTTCTTC
>NA|TRBJ2-7|few|TRBV4-2
CASSQGGIGEQYF
TGTGCCAGCAGCCAAGGGGGTATTGGCGAGCAGTACTTC
>TRBD2|TRBJ2-3|NA|TRBV29-1
CSVEEGLAVADTQYF
TGCAGCGTTGAAGAGGGACTAGCGGTGGCAGATACGCAGTATTTT
>NA|TRBJ2-7|NA|TRBV19
CATSRWGNIDEQYF
TGTGCCACCTCGAGGTGGGGGAATATCGACGAGCAGTACTTC
>NA|TRBJ2-2|NA|TRBV29-1
CSVVGWDTGELFF
TGCAGCGTTGTCGGATGGGACACCGGGGAGCTGTTTTTT
>NA|TRBJ2-7|few|TRBV30
CAWSEWRNPYEQYF
TGTGCCTGGAGTGAGTGGCGGAACCCCTACGAGCAGTACTTC
>NA|TRBJ2-1|NA|TRBV29-1
CSVVRLSHYNEQFF
TGCAGCGTTGTCAGGCTATCACACTACAATGAGCAGTTCTTC
>NA|TRBJ1-3|NA|TRBV15
CATSLGDGGNTIYF
TGTGCCACCAGCCTCGGGGACGGCGGAAACACCATATATTTT
>TRBD1|TRBJ2-7|NA|TRBV2
CASSRDRGIEQYF
TGTGCCAGCAGCCGGGACAGGGGCATCGAGCAGTACTTC
>TRBD1|TRBJ2-5|once|TRBV30
CAWSTGASGETQYF
TGTGCCTGGAGCACAGGGGCGTCGGGGGAGACCCAGTACTTC
>NA|TRBJ2-1|NA|TRBV7-3
CASSLMGSSYNEQFF
TGTGCCAGCAGCTTAATGGGGAGCTCCTACAATGAGCAGTTCTTC